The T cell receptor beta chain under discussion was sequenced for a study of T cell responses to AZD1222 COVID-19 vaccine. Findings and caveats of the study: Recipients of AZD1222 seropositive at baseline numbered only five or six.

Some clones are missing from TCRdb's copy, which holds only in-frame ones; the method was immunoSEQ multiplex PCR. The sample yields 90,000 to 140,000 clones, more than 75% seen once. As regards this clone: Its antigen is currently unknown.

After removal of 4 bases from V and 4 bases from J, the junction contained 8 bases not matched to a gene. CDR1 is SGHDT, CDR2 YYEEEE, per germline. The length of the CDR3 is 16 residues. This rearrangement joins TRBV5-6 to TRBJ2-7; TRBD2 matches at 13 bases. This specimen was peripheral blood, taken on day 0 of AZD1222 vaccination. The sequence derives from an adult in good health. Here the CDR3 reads CASSLRTSGSMYEQYF. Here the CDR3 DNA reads TGTGCCAGCAGCCTACGGACTAGCGGGAGTATGTACGAGCAGTACTTC.